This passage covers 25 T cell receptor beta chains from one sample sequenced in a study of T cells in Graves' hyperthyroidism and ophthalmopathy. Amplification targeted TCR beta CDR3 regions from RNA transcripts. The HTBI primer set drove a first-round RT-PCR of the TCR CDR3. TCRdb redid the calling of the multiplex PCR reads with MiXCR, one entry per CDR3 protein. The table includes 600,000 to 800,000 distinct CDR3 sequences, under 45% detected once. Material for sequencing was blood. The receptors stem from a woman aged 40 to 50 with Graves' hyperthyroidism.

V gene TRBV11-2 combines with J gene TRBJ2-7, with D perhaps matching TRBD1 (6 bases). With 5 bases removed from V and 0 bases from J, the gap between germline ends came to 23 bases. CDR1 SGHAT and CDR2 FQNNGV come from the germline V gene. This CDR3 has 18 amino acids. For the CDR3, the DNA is TGTGCCAGCAGCCGTGCCGCCGGGACACTGAGCGCCTCCTACGAGCAGTACTTC. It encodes CASSRAAGTLSASYEQYF.

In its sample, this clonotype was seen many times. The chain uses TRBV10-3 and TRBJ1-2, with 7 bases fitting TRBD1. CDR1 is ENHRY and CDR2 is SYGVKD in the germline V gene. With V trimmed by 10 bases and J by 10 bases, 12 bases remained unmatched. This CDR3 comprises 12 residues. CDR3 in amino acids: CASRRDSTVYTF. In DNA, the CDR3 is TGTGCCAGCCGCCGGGACAGCACGGTCTACACCTTC.

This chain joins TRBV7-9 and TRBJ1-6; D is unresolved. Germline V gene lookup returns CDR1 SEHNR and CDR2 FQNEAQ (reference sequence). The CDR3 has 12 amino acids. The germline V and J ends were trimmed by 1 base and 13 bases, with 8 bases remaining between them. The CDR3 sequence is CASSLGRQPLHF. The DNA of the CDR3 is TGTGCCAGCAGCTTAGGTCGTCAGCCCCTCCACTTT. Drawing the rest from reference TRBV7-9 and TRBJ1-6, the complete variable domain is DTGVSQNPRHKITKRGQNVTFRCDPISEHNRLYWYRQTLGQGPEFLTYFQNEAQLEKSRLLSDRFSAERPKGSFSTLEIQRTEQGDSAMYLCASSLGRQPLHFGNGTRLTVT.

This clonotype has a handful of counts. The CDR3 is CASSLSGTYGYTF. As DNA, the CDR3 is TGCGCCAGCAGCTTGTCTGGGACGTATGGCTACACCTTC. The rearrangement links TRBV5-1 to TRBJ1-2, with TRBD1 as a possible D gene (5 bases). CDR1 is SGHRS and CDR2 is YFSETQ in the germline V gene. V was shortened by 1 base and J by 5 bases, with 9 bases between the two germline ends. The CDR3 loop spans 13 amino acids.

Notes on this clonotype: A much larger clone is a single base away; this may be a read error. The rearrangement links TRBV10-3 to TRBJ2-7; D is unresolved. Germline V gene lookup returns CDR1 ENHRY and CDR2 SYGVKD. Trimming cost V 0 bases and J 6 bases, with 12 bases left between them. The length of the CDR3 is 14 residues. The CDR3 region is CAISESRIRGEQYF. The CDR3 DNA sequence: TGTGCCATCAGTGAGTCGCGGATCCGTGGCGAGCAGTACTTC.

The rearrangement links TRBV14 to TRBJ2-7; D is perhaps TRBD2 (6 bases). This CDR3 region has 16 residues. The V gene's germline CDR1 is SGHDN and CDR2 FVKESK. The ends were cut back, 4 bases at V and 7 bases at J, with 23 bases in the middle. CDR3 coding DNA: TGTGCCAGCAGCCCTTACGCGGGACTGGGGTCGAGGGAGCAGTACTTC. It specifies CASSPYAGLGSREQYF. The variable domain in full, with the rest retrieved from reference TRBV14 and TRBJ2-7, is EAGVTQFPSHSVIEKGQTVTLRCDPISGHDNLYWYRRVMGKEIKFLLHFVKESKQDESGMPNNRFLAERTGGTYSTLKVQPAELEDSGVYFCASSPYAGLGSREQYFGPGTRLTVT.

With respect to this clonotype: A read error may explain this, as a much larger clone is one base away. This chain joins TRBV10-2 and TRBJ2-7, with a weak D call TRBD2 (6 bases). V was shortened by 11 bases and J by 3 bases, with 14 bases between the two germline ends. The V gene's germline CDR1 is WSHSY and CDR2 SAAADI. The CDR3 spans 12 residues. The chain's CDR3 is CACGDLNYEQYF. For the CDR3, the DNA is TGCGCCTGCGGGGACTTAAACTACGAGCAGTACTTC.

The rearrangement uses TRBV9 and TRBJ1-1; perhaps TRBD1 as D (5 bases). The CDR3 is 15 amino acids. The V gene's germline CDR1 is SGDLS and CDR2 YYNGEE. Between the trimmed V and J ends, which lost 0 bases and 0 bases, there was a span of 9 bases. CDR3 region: CASSVVSGLNTEAFF. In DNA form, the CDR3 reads TGTGCCAGCAGCGTAGTATCAGGGTTGAACACTGAAGCTTTCTTT.

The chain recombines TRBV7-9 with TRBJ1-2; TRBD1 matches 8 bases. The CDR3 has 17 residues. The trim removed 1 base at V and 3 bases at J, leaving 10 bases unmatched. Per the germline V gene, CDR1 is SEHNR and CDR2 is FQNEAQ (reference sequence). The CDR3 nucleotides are TGTGCCAGCAGCTTAGGCCGGACAGGGACGATGTACTATGGCTACACCTTC. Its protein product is CASSLGRTGTMYYGYTF.

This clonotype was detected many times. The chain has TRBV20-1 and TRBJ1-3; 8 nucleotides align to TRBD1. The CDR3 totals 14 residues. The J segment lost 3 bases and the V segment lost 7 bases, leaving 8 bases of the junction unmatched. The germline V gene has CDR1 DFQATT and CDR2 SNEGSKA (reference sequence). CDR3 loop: CSVDRVRDGNTIYF. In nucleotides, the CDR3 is TGCAGTGTGGACAGGGTGAGAGATGGAAACACCATATATTTT.

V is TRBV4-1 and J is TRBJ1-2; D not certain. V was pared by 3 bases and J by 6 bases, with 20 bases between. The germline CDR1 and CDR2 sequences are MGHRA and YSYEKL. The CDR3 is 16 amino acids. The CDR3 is CASSQPSGNRANGYTF. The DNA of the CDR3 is TGCGCCAGCAGCCAGCCATCGGGAAACAGAGCGAATGGCTACACCTTC.

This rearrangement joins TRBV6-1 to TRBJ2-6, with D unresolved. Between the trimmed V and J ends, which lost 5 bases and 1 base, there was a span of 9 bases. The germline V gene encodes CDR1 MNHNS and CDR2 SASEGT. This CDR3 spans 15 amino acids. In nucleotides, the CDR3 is TGTGCCAGCAGTATTACGATTTCTGGGGCCAACGTCCTGACTTTC. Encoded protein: CASSITISGANVLTF.

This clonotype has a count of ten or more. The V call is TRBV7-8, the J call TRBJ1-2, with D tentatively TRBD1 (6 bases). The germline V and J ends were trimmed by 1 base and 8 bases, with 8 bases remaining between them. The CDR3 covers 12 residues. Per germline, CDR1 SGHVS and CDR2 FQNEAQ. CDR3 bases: TGTGCCAGCAGCTTAGTAGGGGGGGGCTACACCTTC. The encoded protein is CASSLVGGGYTF. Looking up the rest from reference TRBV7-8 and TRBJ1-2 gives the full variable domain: GAGVSQSPRYKVAKRGQDVALRCDPISGHVSLFWYQQALGQGPEFLTYFQNEAQLDKSGLPSDRFFAERPEGSVSTLKIQRTQQEDSAVYLCASSLVGGGYTFGSGTRLTVV.

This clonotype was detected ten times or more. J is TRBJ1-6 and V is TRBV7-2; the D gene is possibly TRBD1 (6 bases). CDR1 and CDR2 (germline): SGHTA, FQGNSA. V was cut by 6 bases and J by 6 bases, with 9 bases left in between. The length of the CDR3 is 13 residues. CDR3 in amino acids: CASRRDTNSPLHF. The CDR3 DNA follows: TGTGCCAGCAGACGGGACACTAATTCACCCCTCCACTTT.

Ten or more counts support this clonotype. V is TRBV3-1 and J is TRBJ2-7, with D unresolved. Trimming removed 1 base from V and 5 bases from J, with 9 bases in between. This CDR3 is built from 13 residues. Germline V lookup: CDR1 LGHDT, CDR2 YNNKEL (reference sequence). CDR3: CASSQAGTDEQYF. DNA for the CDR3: TGTGCCAGCAGCCAAGCAGGTACGGACGAGCAGTACTTC.

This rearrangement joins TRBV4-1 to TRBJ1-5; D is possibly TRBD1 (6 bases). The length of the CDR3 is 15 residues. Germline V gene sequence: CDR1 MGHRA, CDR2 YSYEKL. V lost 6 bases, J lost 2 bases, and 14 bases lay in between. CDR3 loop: CASSRYRDGNQPQHF. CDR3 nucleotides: TGCGCCAGCAGTCGTTACAGGGACGGCAATCAGCCCCAGCATTTT.

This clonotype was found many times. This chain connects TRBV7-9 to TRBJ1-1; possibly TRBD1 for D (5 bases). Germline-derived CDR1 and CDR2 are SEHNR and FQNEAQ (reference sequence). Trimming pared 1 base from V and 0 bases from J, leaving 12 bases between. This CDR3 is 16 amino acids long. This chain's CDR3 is CASSLGAGRLNTEAFF. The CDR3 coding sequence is TGTGCCAGCAGCTTAGGTGCGGGACGGTTGAACACTGAAGCTTTCTTT.

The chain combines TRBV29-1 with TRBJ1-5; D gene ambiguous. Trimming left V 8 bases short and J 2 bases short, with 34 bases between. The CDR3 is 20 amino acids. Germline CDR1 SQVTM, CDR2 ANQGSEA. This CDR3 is CSHGPSGRPMGEMGNQPQHF. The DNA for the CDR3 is TGCAGCCACGGCCCTTCCGGGCGCCCTATGGGAGAGATGGGCAATCAGCCCCAGCATTTT.

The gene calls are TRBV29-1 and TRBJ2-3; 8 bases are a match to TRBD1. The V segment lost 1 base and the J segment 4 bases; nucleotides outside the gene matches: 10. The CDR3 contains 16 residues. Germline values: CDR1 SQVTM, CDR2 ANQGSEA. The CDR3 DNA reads TGCAGCGTTGAAGTAACTCGGACAGGGAGCCCAGATACGCAGTATTTT. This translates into CSVEVTRTGSPDTQYF.

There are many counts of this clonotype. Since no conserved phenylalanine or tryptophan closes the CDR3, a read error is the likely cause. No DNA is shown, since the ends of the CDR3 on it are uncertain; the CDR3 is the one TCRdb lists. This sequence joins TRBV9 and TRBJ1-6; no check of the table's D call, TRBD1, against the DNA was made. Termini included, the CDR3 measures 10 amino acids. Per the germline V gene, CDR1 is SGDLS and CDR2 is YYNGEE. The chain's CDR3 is CASRCRTGEP.

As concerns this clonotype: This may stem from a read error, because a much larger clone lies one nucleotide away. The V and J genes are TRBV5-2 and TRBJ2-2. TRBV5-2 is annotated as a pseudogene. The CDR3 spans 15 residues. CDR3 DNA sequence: TGTGCCAGCATACTACGGGGAACGAACACCGGGGAGCTGTTTTTT. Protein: CASILRGTNTGELFF.

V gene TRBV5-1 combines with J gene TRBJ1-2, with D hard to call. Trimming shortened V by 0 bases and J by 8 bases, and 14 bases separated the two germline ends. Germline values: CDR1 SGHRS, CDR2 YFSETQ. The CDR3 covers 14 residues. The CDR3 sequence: CASSLEPGRVGYTF. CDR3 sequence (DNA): TGCGCCAGCAGCTTGGAGCCGGGGAGAGTCGGCTACACCTTC.

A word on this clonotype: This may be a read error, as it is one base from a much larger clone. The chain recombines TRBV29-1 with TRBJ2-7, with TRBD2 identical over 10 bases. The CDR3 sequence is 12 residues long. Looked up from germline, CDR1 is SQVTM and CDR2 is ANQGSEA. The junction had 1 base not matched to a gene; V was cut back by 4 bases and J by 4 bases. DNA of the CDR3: TGCAGCGTTGTGACTAGCGGGTACGAGCAGTACTTC. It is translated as CSVVTSGYEQYF.

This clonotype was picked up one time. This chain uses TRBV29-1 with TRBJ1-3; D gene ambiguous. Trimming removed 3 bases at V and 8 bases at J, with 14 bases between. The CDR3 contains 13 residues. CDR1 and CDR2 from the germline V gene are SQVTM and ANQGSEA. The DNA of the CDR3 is TGCAGCGTTGAGGGTGGTGATGGCTACACCATATATTTT. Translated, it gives CSVEGGDGYTIYF. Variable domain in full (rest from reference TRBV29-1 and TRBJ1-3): SAVISQKPSRDICQRGTSLTIQCQVDSQVTMMFWYRQQPGQSLTLIATANQGSEATYESGFVIDKFPISRPNLTFSTLTVSNMSPEDSSIYLCSVEGGDGYTIYFGEGSWLTVV.

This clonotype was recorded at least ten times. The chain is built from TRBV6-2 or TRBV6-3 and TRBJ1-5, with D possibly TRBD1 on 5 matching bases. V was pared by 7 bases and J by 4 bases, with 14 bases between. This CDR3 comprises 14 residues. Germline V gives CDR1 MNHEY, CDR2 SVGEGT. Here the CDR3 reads CASTTWGANQPQHF. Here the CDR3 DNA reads TGTGCCAGCACTACTTGGGGCGCGAATCAGCCCCAGCATTTT.